The 11 T cell receptor beta chains in this list originate from one sample, sequenced in a study of T-cell memory formation after mild COVID-19. TCRdb re-called the 5' RACE reads through MiXCR, storing one row per CDR3 protein. Altogether approximately 170,000 distinct CDR3 sequences are present, approximately 13% being singletons, with the ten largest covering approximately 3.3%. Sequencing was performed on PBMCs or a T cell subset sorted from them (not recorded which). The receptors come from a man aged 18 to 35 who had mild COVID-19 (a few samples of this study predate the infection). Cell type and time point are not known.

Here the CDR3 DNA reads TGCGCCAGCAGCCAACGAGCCAGTCTGGGACAGTATTTT. Protein sequence: CASSQRASLGQYF. The gene calls are TRBV4-3 and TRBJ2-3, with no clear D. The V gene lost 2 bases and the J gene lost 12 bases, with 15 bases spanning the gap. CDR1 and CDR2 (germline): LGHNA, YSLEER. CDR3 length equals 13 residues.

This clonotype occurred many times. This chain uses TRBV12-3 or TRBV12-4 with TRBJ2-5; 11 nucleotides line up with TRBD1. The CDR3 is made up of 15 amino acids. The V and J ends lost 5 bases and 4 bases, in that order; junction bases with no gene match: 6. The chain's CDR3 is CASSPRTGGGETQYF. The DNA of the CDR3 is TGTGCCAGCAGTCCCCGGACAGGGGGCGGAGAGACCCAGTACTTC.

This clonotype turned up a few times. V is TRBV5-6 and J is TRBJ1-5; D gene ambiguous. CDR3 length: 13 amino acids. Trimming pared 1 base from V and 5 bases from J, leaving 7 bases between. Germline values: CDR1 SGHDT, CDR2 YYEEEE. This chain's CDR3 is CASSLSGYQPQHF. The DNA for the CDR3 is TGTGCCAGCAGCTTGTCGGGGTATCAGCCCCAGCATTTT.

In this sample, this clonotype turned up many times. CDR3 sequence: CASSSSSGLETQYF. The DNA for the CDR3 is TGCGCCAGCAGCTCGAGCTCAGGTTTGGAGACCCAGTACTTC. This chain uses TRBV5-1 with TRBJ2-5; D call uncertain. Germline-derived CDR1 and CDR2 are SGHRS and YFSETQ. Between the trimmed V and J ends, which lost 3 bases and 5 bases, there was a span of 14 bases. The length of the CDR3 is 14 residues.

The sample holds many counts of this clonotype. The chain employs TRBV27 and TRBJ2-2; tentatively, D is TRBD2 (7 bases). The V gene lost 2 bases and the J gene lost 4 bases, with 14 bases spanning the gap. There are 16 residues in the CDR3. Germline values: CDR1 MNHEY, CDR2 SMNVEV (reference sequence). CDR3 sequence reads: CASSLLRGASTGELFF. CDR3 nucleotide sequence: TGTGCCAGCAGTTTACTACGGGGGGCTAGCACCGGGGAGCTGTTTTTT.

The J gene is TRBJ2-2, the V gene TRBV12-3 or TRBV12-4; D unclear. Trimming shortened V by 7 bases and J by 1 base, and 13 bases separated the two germline ends. This CDR3 is 15 amino acids long. The DNA of the CDR3 is TGTGCCAGCACCCCTTTTGGGGAGAACACCGGGGAGCTGTTTTTT. As protein: CASTPFGENTGELFF.

This clonotype was observed a handful of times. Written as DNA, the CDR3 is TGTGCCAGCAGCTCAGGACGGCTAGGGGAGACCCAGTACTTC. Translating gives CASSSGRLGETQYF. The chain is built from TRBV5-5 and TRBJ2-5; D gene ambiguous. Germline V gene sequence: CDR1 SGHKS, CDR2 YYEKEE (reference sequence). Deletions cut 3 bases from V and 5 bases from J, with 14 bases between. This CDR3 comprises 14 residues.

The chain recombines TRBV4-1 with TRBJ1-1, with TRBD1 matching 7 bases. V was pared by 4 bases and J by 1 base, with 3 bases of the junction left unmatched. Germline values: CDR1 MGHRA, CDR2 YSYEKL. The CDR3 is made up of 14 amino acids. The CDR3 reads CASSRQGGNTEAFF. In DNA form, the CDR3 reads TGCGCCAGCAGCCGCCAGGGGGGGAACACTGAAGCTTTCTTT.

This chain links TRBV7-2 with TRBJ2-2, with D tentatively TRBD1 (6 bases). The V gene lost 0 bases and the J gene lost 1 base, with 6 bases spanning the gap. Germline loops: CDR1 SGHTA, CDR2 FQGNSA. The length of the CDR3 is 15 residues. This CDR3 is CASSLAGQNTGELFF. CDR3 bases: TGTGCCAGCAGCTTAGCGGGACAGAACACCGGGGAGCTGTTTTTT.

The table lists this clonotype with a few counts. The chain carries TRBV20-1 and TRBJ1-3; the D is unclear. This CDR3 is 13 amino acids long. Trimming pared 6 bases from V and 1 base from J, leaving 10 bases between. From germline, CDR1 is DFQATT and CDR2 SNEGSKA (reference sequence). CDR3 nucleotides: TGCAGTGCCGCGATGGGTTCTGGAAACACCATATATTTT. Translated, it gives CSAAMGSGNTIYF.

This clonotype was counted between two and nine times. This chain links TRBV20-1 with TRBJ2-2; TRBD2 might be the D (6 bases). The CDR3 totals 16 residues. The V gene lost 0 bases and the J gene lost 0 bases, with 11 bases spanning the gap. Germline loops: CDR1 DFQATT, CDR2 SNEGSKA (reference sequence). The CDR3 spells CSARDASAANTGELFF. The DNA for the CDR3 is TGCAGTGCTAGAGATGCTAGCGCTGCGAACACCGGGGAGCTGTTTTTT.